Below, 7 T cell receptor beta chains from the same sample are listed, as sequenced in a study of blood T cell repertoires in COVID-19 (dated by TCRdb to the early 2020s). The library was made by the immunoSEQ multiplex PCR assay. In TCRdb, the immuneACCESS table is reduced to in-frame sequences with V and J assigned. These tables do not hold every clone; where another copy was compared, an unresolved V gene accounts for under half, and the others remain unexplained. This sample gives 200,000 to 250,000 clones in total; around nine tenths of them show up just once. Of the sample, about 15% is held by the ten largest clones. Specimen: PBMCs or T cells enriched from blood (not recorded which). These receptors originate from a woman between 50 and 59 years old with acute COVID-19.

The rearrangement uses TRBV12-3 or TRBV12-4 and TRBJ1-2; D is perhaps TRBD1 (6 bases). V gave up 5 bases and J gave up 7 bases, with 11 bases separating them. CDR3 size: 12 residues. The CDR3 reads CASSPQGTGYTF. The CDR3 nucleotides are TGTGCCAGCAGTCCACAGGGAACTGGCTACACCTTC.

This clone showed up just once. The V gene is TRBV9, the J gene TRBJ2-1, with D perhaps matching TRBD2 (6 bases). V lost 4 bases, J lost 4 bases, and 15 bases lay in between. Germline V CDR1 and CDR2: SGDLS, YYNGEE. The CDR3 sequence is 15 residues long. Here the CDR3 reads CASSIAGTGYNEQFF. CDR3 nucleotides: TGTGCCAGCAGCATAGCCGGGACTGGGTACAATGAGCAGTTCTTC.

Concerning this clone itself: Other DNA variants within this sample encode the same CDR3. The chain joins TRBV5-1 to TRBJ1-1; D gene ambiguous. The V end was cut by 2 bases, the J end by 1 base, with 9 bases between. This CDR3 is 14 amino acids long. The germline gives CDR1 SGHRS, CDR2 YFSETQ. CDR3 protein: CASSLGGRNTEAFF. In nucleotides, the CDR3 is TGCGCCAGCAGCTTAGGAGGTAGGAACACTGAAGCTTTCTTT.

Only one count was recorded for this clone. The rearrangement links TRBV18 to TRBJ1-2; TRBD1 aligns across 8 bases. V lost 5 bases, J lost 4 bases, and 9 bases stayed unmatched. The CDR3 runs 15 residues. Germline V gene sequence: CDR1 KGHSH, CDR2 LQKENI. CDR3 nucleotides: TGTGCCAGCTCAGAGACAGGGGCCGATACCTATGGCTACACCTTC. Its translation is CASSETGADTYGYTF.

This chain connects TRBV7-2 to TRBJ1-2; D gene unclear. The V end was cut by 5 bases, the J end by 0 bases, with 13 bases between. This CDR3 has 15 residues. Germline V gene data show CDR1 as SGHTA and CDR2 as FQGNSA. The CDR3 region is CASSERMGANYGYTF. Written as DNA, the CDR3 is TGTGCCAGCAGCGAAAGGATGGGAGCTAACTATGGCTACACCTTC.

The rearrangement joins TRBV5-5 to TRBJ2-7; 8 positions agree with TRBD1. Germline V gene sequence: CDR1 SGHKS, CDR2 YYEKEE (reference sequence). This CDR3 spans 15 amino acids. With V trimmed by 1 base and J by 7 bases, 10 bases remained unmatched. Here the CDR3 DNA reads TGTGCCAGCAGCTTGTGGCGGCAGGGGGCGGGTGAGCAGTACTTC. Translating it yields CASSLWRQGAGEQYF.

The count of this clone is one. The V call is TRBV24-1, the J call TRBJ2-2; D might be TRBD1 (6 bases). The CDR3 has 16 amino acids. Germline lookup yields CDR1 KGHDR and CDR2 SFDVKD. Trimming shortened V by 0 bases and J by 2 bases, and 9 bases separated the two germline ends. CDR3 sequence: CATSDLAGVNTGELFF. DNA for the CDR3: TGTGCCACCAGTGATTTGGCAGGGGTCAACACCGGGGAGCTGTTTTTT.